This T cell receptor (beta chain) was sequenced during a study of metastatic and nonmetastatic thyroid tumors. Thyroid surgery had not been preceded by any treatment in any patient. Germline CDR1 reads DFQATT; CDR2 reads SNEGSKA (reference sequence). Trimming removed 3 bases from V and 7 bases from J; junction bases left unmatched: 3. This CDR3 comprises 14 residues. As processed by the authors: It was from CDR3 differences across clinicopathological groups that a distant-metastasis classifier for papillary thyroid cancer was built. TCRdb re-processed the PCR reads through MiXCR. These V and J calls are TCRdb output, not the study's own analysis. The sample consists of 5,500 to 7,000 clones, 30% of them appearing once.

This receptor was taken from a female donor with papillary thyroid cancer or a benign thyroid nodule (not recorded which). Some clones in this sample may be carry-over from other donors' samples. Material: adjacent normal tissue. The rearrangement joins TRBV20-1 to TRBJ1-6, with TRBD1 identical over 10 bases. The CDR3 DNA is TGCAGTGCTAGTCGGGACAGGGGCAATTCACCCCTCCACTTT. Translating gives CSASRDRGNSPLHF.